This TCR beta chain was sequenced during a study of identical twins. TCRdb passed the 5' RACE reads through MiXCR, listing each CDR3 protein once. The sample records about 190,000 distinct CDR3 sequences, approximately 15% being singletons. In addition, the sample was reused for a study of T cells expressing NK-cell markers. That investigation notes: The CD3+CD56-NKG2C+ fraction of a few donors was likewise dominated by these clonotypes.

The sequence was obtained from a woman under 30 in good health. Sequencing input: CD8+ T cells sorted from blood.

CDR3 coding DNA: TGTGCCAGCAGTTACTCACCAATCACGGGTCACTCTAAGGGAACTGAAGCTTTCTTT. Its translation: CASSYSPITGHSKGTEAFF. V usage is TRBV6-5 and J usage is TRBJ1-1; the D is unclear. Trimming took 0 bases from V and 5 from J, leaving 25 bases between them. Germline CDR1 is MNHEY and CDR2 is SVGAGI. This CDR3 has 19 residues.